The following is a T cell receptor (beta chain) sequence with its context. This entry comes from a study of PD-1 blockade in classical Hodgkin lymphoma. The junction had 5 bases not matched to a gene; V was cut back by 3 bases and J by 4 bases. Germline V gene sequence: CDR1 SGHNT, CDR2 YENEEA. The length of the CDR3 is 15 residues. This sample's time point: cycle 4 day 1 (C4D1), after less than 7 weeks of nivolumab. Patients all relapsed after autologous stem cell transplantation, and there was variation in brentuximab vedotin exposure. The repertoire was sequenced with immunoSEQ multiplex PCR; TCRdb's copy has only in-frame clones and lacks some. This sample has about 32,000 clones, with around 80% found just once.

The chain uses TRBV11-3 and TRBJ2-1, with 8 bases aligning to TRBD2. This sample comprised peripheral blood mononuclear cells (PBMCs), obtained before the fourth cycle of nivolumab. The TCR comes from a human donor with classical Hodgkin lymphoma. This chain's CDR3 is CASSFGLAGYNEQFF. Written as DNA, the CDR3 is TGTGCCAGCAGCTTTGGGCTAGCGGGTTACAATGAGCAGTTCTTC.